This T cell receptor beta chain derives from a study of blood T cell repertoires in COVID-19. Across the whole study: The study drew acute and convalescent COVID-19 samples from the United States, Italy and Spain.

Those enrolled in Seattle joined during active infection and were followed longitudinally afterward. This clone was detected once. In the source study's methods: Reference gene primer amplification gave estimated nucleated cell counts. Here immunoSEQ multiplex PCR was the method, and the copy in TCRdb shows in-frame clones only, minus some. V, J and clone size reflect that table, while D and trimming were determined from the DNA. The sample carries approximately 230,000 clones, approximately 88% recorded once. Sample: peripheral blood. This clonotype originated in a woman in her twenties or thirties with COVID-19, enrolled during active disease.

As DNA, the CDR3 is TGTGCCAGCAGCTTGGAAGGACGAGGGACTGAAGCTTTCTTT. Amino acid sequence: CASSLEGRGTEAFF. The chain joins TRBV5-4 to TRBJ1-1, with D unclear. The CDR3 is made up of 14 amino acids. The germline gives CDR1 SGHNT, CDR2 YYREEE (reference sequence). V was clipped by 0 bases and J by 5 bases, with 11 bases between them.